The entry below describes one TCR beta chain. Its antigen target is currently unknown. No base quality information exists; no much larger clone differs at one position. The CDR3 measures 14 amino acids from cysteine to phenylalanine. Only the CDR3 portion is preserved as DNA: 42 bases, with reading frame beginning at the first base. Unmatched junction bases come to 11, with V trimmed by 6 bases and J by 8 bases. As encoded in the germline V gene, CDR1 is SNHLY while CDR2 is FYNNEI. This record comes from a study of PD-1 blockade in classical Hodgkin lymphoma (dated by TCRdb to between 2020 and 2021). The study in broad terms: Nivolumab dosing was 3 mg/kg intravenously every 2 weeks, continuing until either disease progression or unacceptable toxicity. To define a peripheral blood immune signature of response to PD-1 blockade in classical Hodgkin lymphoma, the study combined TCR beta sequencing with CyTOF. General conclusions and limits of the study: Among trial patients, those achieving complete response had baseline diversity similar to that of newly diagnosed patients, while diversity was significantly lower in partial responders and progressors. CD4+ but not CD8+ TCR diversity rose significantly by C4D1 (p=0.0027 vs p=0.16), most apparent in complete responders (p=0.02). Lower diversity was observed in patients in whom nivolumab was started less than 1 year after ASCT, and these patients were excluded from later analyses so that confounding by immune reconstitution would be avoided. The study was limited to a single clinical trial cohort, and causes of repertoire differences, possibly disease activity or prior therapy, remained undefined. Baseline TCR diversity was reported to be lower in newly diagnosed patients than in healthy donors and to be lower still in relapsed/refractory patients.

Genomic DNA was extracted with the Qiagen DNeasy kit from unsorted PBMCs and from negatively selected CD4+ and CD8+ fractions. Amplification of TCR beta CDR3 regions was done by immunoSEQ multiplex PCR with primers that anneal to V and J segments. A synthetic immune receptor repertoire was used to minimize amplification bias, and any remaining bias was removed computationally after sequencing. The authors' analysis ran thus. Repertoire diversity was quantified as the Shannon entropy index using custom Python scripts. Unsorted, CD4+ and CD8+ repertoires were analyzed separately, except in combined analyses where CD4+ and CD8+ sequences were merged in silico. A clone was considered expanded if an increase in frequency of at least 2-fold after treatment relative to C1D1 was found, and a pseudocount of 0.5 was applied to clones undetected at baseline. Clones with 0 or 1 copy at C1D1 were defined as singleton clones, while clones with 2 or more copies were defined as non-singleton clones. Clones expanded in unsorted samples were labelled as CD4+, CD8+ or unknown by matching protein sequences in sorted samples from the same patient. Diversity changes from C1D1 to C4D1 were tested in paired samples using Wilcoxon tests. This is the immuneACCESS table as TCRdb keeps it, with only in-frame sequences that have V and J called. A part of the clones is gone; compared with another copy, unresolved V genes explain less than half, and the rest is unexplained. That table furnishes V, J and clone size, whereas the DNA furnished D and trimming. The sample yields 10,000 to 13,000 clones; roughly 72% were counted once. The ten largest clones take up over 3% of the sample.

The meaning of the sample's time point label: cycle 4 day 1 (C4D1), after 6 weeks of nivolumab. All trial patients had relapsed after autologous stem cell transplantation, with cohorts A, B and C differing in prior brentuximab vedotin exposure. Using a Miltenyi CD4+ T cell isolation kit, CD4+ T cells were purified from thawed PBMCs through magnetic negative selection. The trial cohort was composed of under 70 patients with relapsed/refractory classical Hodgkin lymphoma, for whom complete response, partial response or progressive disease was recorded as best overall response. In the multi-cohort phase II CheckMate 205 trial, trial patients received single-agent nivolumab. Best overall response was determined by an independent review committee according to the 2007 International Working Group response criteria. Trial PBMCs were obtained immediately prior to nivolumab initiation (C1D1) and on therapy at cycle 2 day 1 and cycle 4 day 1. Peripheral blood was collected in 8 mL Vacutainer Cell Preparation Tubes, from which PBMCs were isolated by centrifugation and then cryopreserved. Purified CD4+ and CD8+ fractions were prepared only for cases where an additional PBMC sample was available. On LS columns in a quadroMACS separator, the magnetically labelled cells were depleted, and the flow-through was collected as the purified fraction.

This specimen consisted of CD4+ T cells from blood, obtained before the fourth cycle of nivolumab. The receptor comes from a human donor with classical Hodgkin lymphoma. The rearranged chain carries TRBV2 and TRBJ1-2; a stretch of 8 junction bases matches TRBD1. In nucleotide form, the sequence is TGTGCCAGCAGCCCCCTGGGACAGGTCGGAGGCTACACCTTC. Its amino acids are CASSPLGQVGGYTF.